The T cell receptor beta chain described here comes from a study of cytomegalovirus exposure and HLA in healthy donors. CDR3 size: 16 residues. Germline V gene lookup returns CDR1 SGDLS and CDR2 YYNGEE. V was clipped by 0 bases and J by 6 bases; unmatched bases: 1. PCR amplification relied on 60 Vbeta primers (plus 13 Jbeta primers). Using immunoSEQ multiplex PCR, the repertoire was profiled, and TCRdb retains in-frame clones only, with some absent. This table holds more than 150,000 clones, approximately 80% found once. At sampling all donors were nominally healthy, likely with unrecorded immune exposures. General observations from the study: Confirmation in vitro established that a few CMV-associated chains were specific for CMV antigens. The classifier was said to identify cytomegalovirus status with high specificity and sensitivity.

As to this clone: The antigen remains unidentified.

The rearrangement uses TRBV9 and TRBJ1-6; 12 bases are shared with TRBD1. The clonotype comes from a man aged 18-30 years in good health and CMV-seronegative. The specimen was PBMCs. The CDR3 reads CASSVAGQGANSPLHF. Written as DNA, the CDR3 is TGTGCCAGCAGCGTAGCGGGACAGGGGGCTAATTCACCCCTCCACTTT.